This T cell receptor beta chain was documented in a study of vaccination and CD4 T cells after COVID-19. Study at large: Recovered-phase convalescent patients showed SARS-CoV-2 positivity by nasal swab PCR; 9 or 10 were mild, one severe.

Per the germline V gene, CDR1 is SNHLY and CDR2 is FYNNEI. Trimming at V came to 6 bases and at J to 6 bases, leaving 8 bases not matched to a gene. CDR3 size: 15 residues. Treatment indicated: roughly 10-day PBMC culture with coronavirus spike peptide pools or control peptides (ViraFEST assay). Positive PCR tests were logged from March through December 2020, ahead of US Alpha, Beta and Delta variants. Cultured CD4+ T cells had their DNA profiled by the Oncomine TCR Beta short-read assay. TCRdb independently ran MiXCR on the PCR reads; one entry per CDR3 protein. Here the sample spans approximately 21,000 distinct CDR3 sequences, roughly 40% being singletons. A few counts support this clonotype. As yet, its antigen is unknown.

The sample here was CD4+ T cells from blood, cultured in vitro, taken after SARS-CoV-2 vaccination. This TCR was sampled from a human donor who had recovered from COVID-19. The rearrangement uses TRBV2 and TRBJ1-5, with 10 bases that match TRBD1. As DNA, the CDR3 is TGTGCCAGCAGCGAAAGACAGGGGGCCGGTCAGCCCCAGCATTTT. This codes for CASSERQGAGQPQHF.